This passage covers 29 T cell receptor beta chains from one sample sequenced in a study of T cells in Graves' hyperthyroidism and ophthalmopathy (dated by TCRdb to the late 2010s). Libraries were built with multiplex PCR. Sequencing instrument: Illumina HiSeq 2000. TCR beta CDR3 regions were amplified from RNA transcripts. The TCR CDR3 was subjected to a first round of RT-PCR using the HTBI primer set and the Qiagen OneStep RT-PCR kit. In TCRdb, the public reads were trimmed at Q25 with fastp and aligned with MiXCR, with productive beta chains retained. Records with the same CDR3 protein are collapsed into one entry carrying the most frequent genes and DNA. The sample table holds around 300,000 distinct CDR3 sequences, of which roughly 13% were seen once. 20% to 25% of the sample comes from the top ten. The sample comprised blood. The receptors were sampled from a woman aged 25 to 45 with Graves' hyperthyroidism.

This clonotype was seen ten or more times. The chain has TRBV5-5 and TRBJ1-5; D is ambiguous. The CDR3 length is 14 residues. V was cut by 2 bases and J by 0 bases, with 6 bases left in between. Germline assignment: CDR1 SGHKS and CDR2 YYEKEE (reference sequence). CDR3 nucleotides: TGTGCCAGCAGCTTAAGGGATAGCAATCAGCCCCAGCATTTT. Translating gives CASSLRDSNQPQHF.

The chain joins TRBV12-3 or TRBV12-4 to TRBJ1-5, with D perhaps matching TRBD1 (5 bases). V lost 1 base and J lost 11, with 15 bases in between. This CDR3 has 14 residues. For the CDR3, the DNA is TGTGCCAGCAGTTTAGGGGACCCTGGTTCGGCCCAGCATTTT. It encodes CASSLGDPGSAQHF.

This clonotype was seen at least ten times. This rearrangement joins TRBV18 to TRBJ2-7, with D unclear. There are 12 residues in the CDR3. V dropped 5 bases and J dropped 3 bases, with 8 bases sitting between them. Germline CDR1 and CDR2: KGHSH and LQKENI. DNA of the CDR3: TGTGCCAGCTCATCGGAGTACTACGAGCAGTACTTC. Protein sequence: CASSSEYYEQYF.

The chain links TRBV12-3 or TRBV12-4 to TRBJ2-1, with 15 bases fitting TRBD2. V shed 5 bases and J 6 bases; nucleotides not matched to a gene: 5. The CDR3 is made up of 16 amino acids. CDR3 protein: CASSGLAGGLGNEQFF. CDR3 sequence (DNA): TGTGCCAGCAGTGGACTAGCGGGAGGGTTGGGCAATGAGCAGTTCTTC.

The J gene is TRBJ1-5, the V gene TRBV12-5; D call uncertain. The CDR3 contains 15 residues. Germline values: CDR1 LGHNT, CDR2 FRNRAP. The V end was cut by 1 base, the J end by 2 bases, with 9 bases between. As DNA, the CDR3 is TGTGCTAGTGGTTTGGCGGGGATGGGCAATCAGCCCCAGCATTTT. This codes for CASGLAGMGNQPQHF.

This clonotype was seen ten or more times. The V and J genes are TRBV11-1 and TRBJ1-1, with TRBD1 matching over 7 bases. Germline CDR1 reads SGHAT; CDR2 reads FQDESV (reference sequence). The CDR3 covers 12 residues. J was trimmed by 13 bases and V by 5 bases; bases with no gene match: 10. CDR3 sequence: CASSADRERGFF. The DNA of the CDR3 is TGTGCCAGCAGCGCCGACAGGGAGAGGGGTTTCTTT.

As regards this clonotype: Relative to the germline gene, one junction end is altered; a read error may explain this. The chain joins TRBV29-1 to TRBJ2-5; maybe TRBD2 (5 bases). CDR3 size: 11 residues. Germline V gives CDR1 SQVTM, CDR2 ANQGSEA. The CDR3 reads CNVRRQETQYF. CDR3 sequence (DNA): TGCAACGTTAGGAGGCAAGAGACCCAGTACTTC.

This clonotype was counted ten times or more. This chain connects TRBV6-1 to TRBJ1-2, with D maybe TRBD1 (5 bases). Trimming removed 0 bases from V and 4 bases from J, with 12 bases in between. CDR1 is MNHNS and CDR2 is SASEGT in the germline V gene. The length of the CDR3 is 15 residues. This chain's CDR3 is CASSEALGQLYGYTF. The CDR3 coding sequence is TGTGCCAGCAGTGAAGCCTTGGGGCAACTCTATGGCTACACCTTC.

This clonotype was recorded many times. The rearrangement links TRBV20-1 to TRBJ2-4; D not resolved. Germline V gene sequence: CDR1 DFQATT, CDR2 SNEGSKA (reference sequence). The CDR3 loop spans 13 amino acids. V lost 8 bases, J lost 0 bases, and 11 bases lay in between. The CDR3 coding sequence is TGCAGTCCAACCAGTTCAGCCAAAAACATTCAGTACTTC. Amino acid sequence: CSPTSSAKNIQYF.

Here the CDR3 DNA reads TGCGCCAGCAGCCAAGCCCAGGGGAGTACCGAAAAACTGTTTTTT. Protein product: CASSQAQGSTEKLFF. This chain joins TRBV4-1 and TRBJ1-4; weak D call: TRBD1 (6 bases). V was trimmed by 1 base and J by 8 bases, leaving 14 bases between them. The length of the CDR3 is 15 residues. CDR1 is MGHRA and CDR2 is YSYEKL in the germline V gene.

The chain has TRBV15 and TRBJ1-1; D is uncertain. CDR3 length: 12 amino acids. The V gene's germline CDR1 is LNHNV and CDR2 YYDKDF (reference sequence). The V and J ends lost 1 base and 4 bases respectively, with 4 bases between them. The CDR3 DNA is TGTGCCACCAGCAGAGTAGCCACTGAAGCTTTCTTT. Amino acids: CATSRVATEAFF.

This clonotype has ten or more counts. V gene TRBV20-1 combines with J gene TRBJ1-1, with D possibly TRBD1 on 5 matching bases. Germline assignment: CDR1 DFQATT and CDR2 SNEGSKA (reference sequence). Trimming removed 0 bases at V and 4 bases at J, with 9 bases between. The CDR3 length is 13 residues. The CDR3, as DNA: TGCAGTGCTAGAGACCGACAGATCACTGAAGCTTTCTTT. Amino acid sequence: CSARDRQITEAFF.

This clonotype has only a few counts. The CDR3 DNA sequence: TGCGCCAGCAGCTTGCCGTCCGAGACCCAGTACTTC. Its protein product is CASSLPSETQYF. The genes are TRBV5-1 and TRBJ2-5, with D uncertain. This CDR3 is built from 12 residues. Germline CDR1 and CDR2: SGHRS and YFSETQ. Trimming took 1 base from V and 5 from J, leaving 6 bases between them.

This clonotype was recorded many times. This rearrangement joins TRBV10-2 to TRBJ2-7; 7 bases align to TRBD1. Trimming cost V 6 bases and J 8 bases; bases outside gene matches: 13. The CDR3 is made up of 14 amino acids. Germline CDR1 WSHSY, CDR2 SAAADI. The CDR3 region is CASRTGTEITKQYF. In DNA, the CDR3 is TGCGCCAGCAGGACCGGGACAGAGATTACGAAGCAGTACTTC.

The genes are TRBV19 and TRBJ2-5; D unresolved. The germline V and J ends were trimmed by 3 bases and 5 bases, with 10 bases remaining between them. CDR1 LNHDA and CDR2 SQIVND come from the germline V gene (reference sequence). The CDR3 loop spans 13 amino acids. CDR3 sequence (DNA): TGTGCCAGTAGTATCAAAGATTGGGAGACCCAGTACTTC. Its protein is CASSIKDWETQYF.

The rearrangement uses TRBV20-1 and TRBJ2-3; 8 bases line up with TRBD2. Germline V gene data show CDR1 as DFQATT and CDR2 as SNEGSKA (reference sequence). CDR3 size: 16 residues. V shed 0 bases and J 3 bases; nucleotides not matched to a gene: 8. The CDR3 sequence is CSARDRRAGVTDTQYF. DNA for the CDR3: TGCAGTGCTAGAGATCGACGAGCGGGAGTAACAGATACGCAGTATTTT.

To note about this clonotype: A much larger clone differs from this one at a single base, so this may be a read error. The V gene is TRBV20-1, the J gene TRBJ1-1; D not certain. V lost 0 bases, J lost 3 bases, and 5 bases lay in between. The germline CDR1 and CDR2 sequences are DFQATT and SNEGSKA (reference sequence). The CDR3 covers 12 residues. CDR3 sequence: CSARDRYTEAFF. The CDR3 nucleotides read TGCAGTGCTAGAGACAGGTACACTGAAGCTTTCTTT.

A note on this clonotype: It may be a read error: a sequence one base away is much more abundant. This chain uses TRBV9 with TRBJ1-5; D is possibly TRBD1 (6 bases). The CDR3 spans 14 residues. CDR1 and CDR2 from the germline V gene are SGDLS and YYNGEE. The CDR3 loop reads CVSSADARGQPQHF. The CDR3 DNA reads as TGTGTCAGCAGCGCGGATGCGAGGGGGCAGCCCCAGCATTTT.

This clonotype appeared many times. The rearrangement joins TRBV12-3 or TRBV12-4 to TRBJ2-7; the match to TRBD1 covers 7 bases. V lost 4 bases to trimming and J lost 3 bases; unmatched junction nucleotides: 3. The CDR3 is 13 amino acids. CDR3 coding DNA: TGTGCCAGCAGTTCGACAGGGATCTACGAGCAGTACTTC. The encoded protein is CASSSTGIYEQYF.

This clonotype appeared once. The genes are TRBV29-1 and TRBJ2-4, with 10 bases matching TRBD1. The CDR3 loop spans 12 amino acids. V lost 7 bases, J lost 8 bases, and 5 bases stayed unmatched. The germline CDR1 and CDR2 sequences are SQVTM and ANQGSEA. DNA of the CDR3: TGCAGCGGCGGACAGGGGGGGGACATTCAGTACTTC. It codes for CSGGQGGDIQYF.

The chain employs TRBV6-9 and TRBJ1-5; 9 bases align to TRBD1. In germline, CDR1 is MNHGY, CDR2 SVAAGI. Trimming took 6 bases from V and 6 from J; bases not matched to a gene: 3. The CDR3 is 13 amino acids. CDR3 region: CASSYRGLQPQHF. CDR3 bases: TGTGCCAGCAGCTACAGGGGGCTTCAGCCCCAGCATTTT.

This clonotype was counted at least ten times. The rearrangement joins TRBV9 to TRBJ1-1; tentatively, D is TRBD1 (5 bases). CDR1 is SGDLS and CDR2 is YYNGEE in the germline V gene. The V gene lost 4 bases and the J gene lost 2 bases, with 12 bases spanning the gap. The CDR3 is made up of 14 amino acids. CDR3 bases: TGTGCCAGCAGCCCCCGACAGACAAACACTGAAGCTTTCTTT. This encodes CASSPRQTNTEAFF.

This clonotype was counted many times. The chain is built from TRBV13 and TRBJ2-1; D is uncertain. Germline lookup yields CDR1 PRHDT and CDR2 FYEKMQ (reference sequence). The CDR3 contains 15 residues. Trimming removed 0 bases from V and 3 bases from J, with 9 bases in between. This CDR3 reads CASSLGFSLYNEQFF. In DNA form, the CDR3 reads TGTGCCAGCAGCTTAGGCTTTTCACTCTACAATGAGCAGTTCTTC. Filled out from reference TRBV13 and TRBJ2-1, the complete variable domain reads AAGVIQSPRHLIKEKRETATLKCYPIPRHDTVYWYQQGPGQDPQFLISFYEKMQSDKGSIPDRFSAQQFSDYHSELNMSSLELGDSALYFCASSLGFSLYNEQFFGPGTRLTVL.

The chain has TRBV20-1 and TRBJ2-2, with D possibly matching TRBD1 (6 bases). Germline CDR1 and CDR2: DFQATT and SNEGSKA (reference sequence). Trimming pared 1 base from V and 4 bases from J, leaving 13 bases between. This CDR3 contains 15 residues. CDR3 residues: CSARVAPQGTGELFF. CDR3 in DNA: TGCAGTGCTAGAGTGGCGCCACAGGGCACCGGGGAGCTGTTTTTT.

The genes are TRBV28 and TRBJ2-4; D might be TRBD2 (5 bases). The germline V gene encodes CDR1 MDHEN and CDR2 SYDVKM. The CDR3 is 15 residues long. Trimming removed 7 bases at V and 0 bases at J, with 13 bases between. CDR3 sequence: CASTKRPLAKNIQYF. CDR3 bases: TGTGCCAGCACAAAGCGGCCGCTAGCCAAAAACATTCAGTACTTC.

This clonotype was counted ten times or more. The CDR3 bases are TGCAGTGCTACCGAACTAGCGGGAGCGAACACCGGGGAGCTGTTTTTT. Residues: CSATELAGANTGELFF. The chain carries TRBV20-1 and TRBJ2-2, with 11 bases aligning to TRBD2. Per the germline V gene, CDR1 is DFQATT and CDR2 is SNEGSKA (reference sequence). V was pared by 4 bases and J by 0 bases, with 4 bases of the junction left unmatched. The CDR3 spans 16 residues.

This clonotype was observed many times. CDR3 region: CASSTRTGGSYGYTF. The CDR3 bases are TGTGCCAGCAGCACCCGGACAGGGGGGAGCTATGGCTACACCTTC. V usage is TRBV14 and J usage is TRBJ1-2, with 10 bases lining up with TRBD1. The germline V gene encodes CDR1 SGHDN and CDR2 FVKESK. The V gene end was trimmed by 5 bases and the J gene end by 4 bases; junction bases not matched to a gene: 7. This CDR3 is built from 15 residues.

In its sample, this clonotype was seen many times. The gene calls are TRBV12-3 or TRBV12-4 and TRBJ2-7; D may correspond to TRBD1 or TRBD2 (5 bases each). Trimming removed 6 bases at V and 7 bases at J, with 16 bases between. The CDR3 consists of 13 residues. CDR3 sequence (DNA): TGTGCCAGCAGCTTCGGGACGGTTAAGGAGCAGTACTTC. It is translated as CASSFGTVKEQYF.

This clonotype has at least ten counts. The V and J genes are TRBV20-1 and TRBJ2-2, with D uncertain. CDR3 length equals 13 residues. V was pared by 6 bases and J by 4 bases, with 12 bases between. Germline V lookup: CDR1 DFQATT, CDR2 SNEGSKA (reference sequence). As DNA, the CDR3 is TGCAGTGCCCCGACTGGAACCACCGGGGAGCTGTTTTTT. This encodes CSAPTGTTGELFF.